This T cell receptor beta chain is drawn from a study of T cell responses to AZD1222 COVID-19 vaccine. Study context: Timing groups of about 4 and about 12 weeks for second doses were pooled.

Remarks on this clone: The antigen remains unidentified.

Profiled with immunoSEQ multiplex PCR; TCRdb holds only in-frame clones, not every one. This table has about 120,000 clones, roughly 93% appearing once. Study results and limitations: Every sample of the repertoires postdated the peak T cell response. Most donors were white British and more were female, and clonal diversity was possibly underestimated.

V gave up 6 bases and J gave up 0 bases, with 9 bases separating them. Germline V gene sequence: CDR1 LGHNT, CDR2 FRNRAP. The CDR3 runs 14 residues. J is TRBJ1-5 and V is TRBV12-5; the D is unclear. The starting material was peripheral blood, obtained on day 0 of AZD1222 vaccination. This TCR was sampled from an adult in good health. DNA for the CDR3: TGTGCTAGTGGAGAGATGAATAGCAATCAGCCCCAGCATTTT. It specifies CASGEMNSNQPQHF.